This paragraph reports one T cell receptor (beta chain). Its specificity is unknown. The same CDR3 can be traced to other DNA sequences in this sample. Sequencing was performed with immunoSEQ multiplex PCR; in TCRdb, only in-frame clones are kept and a portion is missing. This sample yields some 87,000 clones, of which around nine tenths are seen a single time; 0.6% to 0.85% belongs to the top ten. This CDR3 is built from 14 residues. Trimming shortened V by 1 base and J by 3 bases, and 10 bases separated the two germline ends. Germline V CDR1 and CDR2: SGHNT, YYREEE (reference sequence). These data come from a study of OX40 agonist ivuxolimab in advanced cancers. Study-wide background: A diagnosis of hepatocellular carcinoma, melanoma, renal cell or head and neck cancer was present in dose-escalation patients. The study's findings and limits: The study found that CD8+ T cells averaged more expanded clones than CD4+. Among the nonresponders, some also had low normalized T-cell clonal expansion. Clonal expansion from baseline to week 6 occurred in both CD4+ and CD8+ T cells.

Sequencing used CD4+ or CD8+ T cells sorted from blood, obtained in a trial of the OX40 agonist ivuxolimab. The chain uses TRBV5-4 and TRBJ1-1; a possible D gene is TRBD1 (6 bases). This TCR was recovered from an adult with an advanced solid tumor such as melanoma, head and neck, liver or kidney cancer. The CDR3 DNA sequence: TGTGCCAGCAGCTTGTGGGGGGCGGACACTGAAGCTTTCTTT. This sequence encodes CASSLWGADTEAFF. Combining the CDR3 with reference TRBV5-4 and TRBJ1-1 gives the whole variable domain ETGVTQSPTHLIKTRGQQVTLRCSSQSGHNTVSWYQQALGQGPQFIFQYYREEENGRGNFPPRFSGLQFPNYSSELNVNALELDDSALYLCASSLWGADTEAFFGQGTRLTVV.